This is a list of T cell receptor delta chains from one sample in a study of gamma delta lymphoproliferative disorders and STAT genes. TCRdb re-called clones from the multiplex PCR reads via CATT. The sample contains some 1,300 delta-chain clones, roughly 0.85% of which appear only once. Sequencing was done on a sample of blood. These receptors were obtained from a human donor in good health. The CDR3 runs from the conserved cysteine through the conserved F or W. A D gene is named only where the DNA matches it firmly. Clone size is given for some rows only: seen once, a few or many times, or a class if the clone is expanded.

J gene | V gene | clone size | D gene | CDR3 protein | CDR3 DNA
TRDJ1 | TRDV1 | NA | NA | CALGELAPTVNYWETYTDKLIF | TGTGCTCTTGGGGAACTGGCTCCTACAGTGAATTACTGGGAAACTTACACCGATAAACTCATCTTT
TRDJ1 | TRDV2 | few | TRDD3 | CACDTVGLGDTPSTDKLIF | TGTGCCTGTGACACCGTCGGTCTGGGGGATACGCCGTCAACCGATAAACTCATCTTT
TRDJ1 | TRAV38-2/DV8 | few | TRDD2 | CALICRPSYWGPKYTDKLIF | TGTGCCCTCATCTGTCGGCCTTCCTACTGGGGCCCGAAGTACACCGATAAACTCATCTTT
TRDJ1 | TRDV2 | hyperexpanded | TRDD3 | CACDVLLGDTHTDKLIF | TGTGCCTGTGACGTGCTACTGGGGGATACGCACACCGATAAACTCATCTTT
TRDJ1 | TRDV2 | hyperexpanded | NA | CACDRVGPYTDKLIF | TGTGCCTGTGACCGAGTTGGACCGTACACCGATAAACTCATCTTT
TRDJ1 | TRDV2 | hyperexpanded | TRDD3 | CACDSVHLGDTFTDKLIF | TGTGCCTGTGACTCAGTCCATCTGGGGGATACGTTCACCGATAAACTCATCTTT
TRDJ1 | TRDV1 | large | TRDD3 | CALGVTYTGGYTDKLIF | TGTGCTCTTGGGGTGACCTACACTGGGGGATACACCGATAAACTCATCTTT
TRDJ1 | TRDV1 | NA | TRDD3 | CALGEYLVANFITGGPKYTDKLIF | TGTGCTCTTGGGGAATACTTGGTCGCCAATTTCATAACTGGGGGCCCAAAGTACACCGATAAACTCATCTTT
TRDJ1 | TRDV1 | hyperexpanded | TRDD3 | CALGEQPLLGDTYTDKLIF | TGTGCTCTTGGGGAACAGCCCCTACTGGGGGATACGTACACCGATAAACTCATCTTT
TRDJ1 | TRDV2 | hyperexpanded | TRDD3 | CACDTLLQASTGGFDKLIF | TGTGCCTGTGACACCCTCCTTCAAGCCAGTACTGGGGGGTTCGATAAACTCATCTTT
TRDJ3 | TRDV2 | few | NA | CACDSTVGGGVSWDTRQMFF | TGTGCCTGTGACTCCACCGTGGGGGGGGGGGTCTCCTGGGACACCCGACAGATGTTTTTC
TRDJ1 | TRDV1 | large | TRDD3 | CALGGQAGGDKTTDKLIF | TGTGCTCTTGGGGGACAGGCTGGGGGGGATAAGACGACCGATAAACTCATCTTT
TRDJ1 | TRDV2 | few | TRDD3 | CACDVLLGDIGDKLIF | TGTGCCTGTGACGTGCTACTGGGGGATATCGGCGATAAACTCATCTTC
TRDJ3 | TRDV2 | hyperexpanded | NA | CACDSTVGGVSWDTRQMFF | TGTGCCTGTGACTCCACCGTGGGGGGGGTCTCCTGGGACACCCGACAGATGTTTTTC
TRDJ1 | TRDV1 | NA | TRDD3 | CALGERFSFLVKYWGIREHRDTDKLIF | TGTGCTCTTGGGGAAAGATTTTCCTTCCTTGTGAAATACTGGGGGATACGCGAACACCGGGACACCGATAAACTCATCTTT
TRDJ1 | TRDV2 | many | TRDD3 | CACDTLLGDTRSNTDKLIF | TGTGCCTGTGACACCTTACTGGGGGATACGCGTAGTAACACCGATAAACTCATCTTT
TRDJ1 | TRDV2 | few | TRDD3 | CACVTGGPKYTDKLIF | TGTGCCTGTGTAACTGGGGGCCCGAAGTACACCGATAAACTCATCTTT
TRDJ1 | TRDV2 | NA | TRDD3 | CACDKVGDPVGDKLIF | TGTGCCTGTGACAAGGTGGGGGATCCCGTGGGCGATAAACTCATCTTT
TRDJ1 | TRDV1 | hyperexpanded | NA | CALGPYLYVLVPYTDKLIF | TGTGCTCTTGGGCCTTACCTGTACGTTTTGGTTCCGTACACCGATAAACTCATCTTT
TRDJ1 | TRAV38-2/DV8 | hyperexpanded | NA | CAFMKPQGGGWGFTDKLIF | TGTGCTTTCATGAAGCCACAGGGTGGCGGGTGGGGGTTCACCGATAAACTCATCTTT
TRDJ1 | TRDV2 | few | NA | CACNSLGIPDKLIF | TGTGCCTGTAACTCGCTGGGGATCCCCGATAAACTCATCTTT
TRDJ1 | TRAV14/DV4 | large | TRDD3 | CAMRLSSWGLDKLIF | TGTGCAATGAGATTGTCCTCCTGGGGGTTAGATAAACTCATCTTT
TRDJ1 | TRDV2 | NA | TRDD3 | CACDRSTGGYAQTDKLIF | TGTGCCTGTGACAGGAGTACTGGGGGATACGCCCAAACCGATAAACTCATCTTT
TRDJ3 | TRDV2 | NA | TRDD3 | CACDTLLGDTEDSWDTRQMFF | TGTGCCTGTGACACCCTACTGGGGGATACGGAGGACTCCTGGGACACCCGACAGATGTTTTTC
TRDJ1 | TRDV1 | NA | NA | CALGPYLYVLVPYTDKLIF | TGTGCTCTTGGGCCTTACTTGTACGTTTTGGTTCCGTACACTGATAAACTCATCTTT
TRDJ1 | TRDV1 | NA | TRDD3 | CALGEPPLQSNWGIPEMADKLIF | TGTGCTCTTGGGGAACCCCCCTTACAAAGTAACTGGGGGATACCCGAGATGGCCGATAAACTCATCTTT